What follows are 20 T cell receptor beta chains derived from one specimen sequenced in a study of vaccination and CD4 T cells after COVID-19. The time point was: late sampling 161 to 241 days after vaccination in three convalescent patients. TCRdb processed the PCR reads anew with MiXCR; each CDR3 protein has one entry. There are about 36,000 distinct CDR3 sequences in the sample; 35% to 40% occur only once, and around 6.1% lies in the top ten. Sequences were derived from CD4+ T cells from blood, sampled about 7 months after SARS-CoV-2 vaccination. All receptors derive from a human donor who had recovered from COVID-19.

The chain combines TRBV19 with TRBJ1-6; TRBD1 matches at 7 bases. The CDR3 is made up of 15 amino acids. Germline V gives CDR1 LNHDA, CDR2 SQIVND (reference sequence). J lost 6 bases, V lost 3 bases, and 5 bases had no gene match. CDR3: CASSIPGQSNSPLHF. CDR3 sequence (DNA): TGTGCCAGTAGTATCCCGGGACAGAGTAATTCACCCCTCCACTTT.

The chain joins TRBV27 to TRBJ2-2, with 11 nucleotides matching TRBD2. The CDR3 runs to 16 residues. The junction had 6 bases not matched to a gene; V was cut back by 6 bases and J by 3 bases. Germline V gene sequence: CDR1 MNHEY, CDR2 SMNVEV (reference sequence). CDR3 sequence reads: CASRTGLAGDTGELFF. The CDR3 DNA reads as TGTGCCAGCAGGACCGGACTAGCGGGTGACACCGGGGAGCTGTTTTTT.

This clonotype showed up just a few times. The V gene is TRBV6-1, the J gene TRBJ1-2; TRBD1 is a possible D gene (5 bases). The V end was cut by 10 bases, the J end by 1 base, with 10 bases between. This CDR3 spans 12 amino acids. Per germline, CDR1 MNHNS and CDR2 SASEGT. CDR3 region: CATGTFNYGYTF. The CDR3, as DNA: TGTGCCACAGGGACCTTTAACTATGGCTACACCTTC.

The chain joins TRBV6-2 or TRBV6-3 to TRBJ2-1; TRBD2 agrees at 14 bases. The CDR3 contains 18 residues. Trimming at V came to 4 bases and at J to 4 bases, leaving 9 bases not matched to a gene. Germline CDR1 is MNHEY and CDR2 is SVGEGT. The CDR3 spells CASSSPGLAGDLYNEQFF. CDR3 bases: TGTGCCAGCAGTTCACCGGGACTAGCGGGAGACCTTTACAATGAGCAGTTCTTC.

V gene TRBV10-3 combines with J gene TRBJ1-6; a weak D match, TRBD1 (5 bases). CDR1 and CDR2 (germline): ENHRY, SYGVKD. V dropped 2 bases and J dropped 0 bases, with 11 bases sitting between them. This CDR3 contains 17 residues. CDR3 coding DNA: TGTGCCATCAGTGAGGCTGCTGGGACCTCCTATAATTCACCCCTCCACTTT. Amino acid sequence: CAISEAAGTSYNSPLHF.

The rearrangement uses TRBV4-3 and TRBJ2-7; D ambiguous. The length of the CDR3 is 14 residues. The ends were cut back, 1 base at V and 7 bases at J, with 14 bases in the middle. The V gene's germline CDR1 is LGHNA and CDR2 YSLEER. Written as DNA, the CDR3 is TGCGCCAGCAGCCAAGCGGTTAAGGGATGGGAGCAGTACTTC. Protein sequence: CASSQAVKGWEQYF.

The chain has TRBV7-9 and TRBJ1-3; D unclear. The CDR3 is made up of 13 amino acids. V shed 7 bases and J shed 0 bases, with 7 bases lying between them. The germline gives CDR1 SEHNR, CDR2 FQNEAQ (reference sequence). The CDR3 DNA follows: TGTGCCAGCATCGGAAGCTCTGGAAACACCATATATTTT. It translates to CASIGSSGNTIYF.

The chain carries TRBV2 and TRBJ2-5; 11 bases fit TRBD2. The CDR3 is 16 residues long. V lost 6 bases and J lost 7; bases outside the gene matches: 13. Germline V CDR1 and CDR2: SNHLY, FYNNEI. Here the CDR3 reads CASRLTIAGGPGTQYF. In DNA form, the CDR3 reads TGTGCCAGCAGGCTAACCATAGCGGGAGGGCCCGGGACCCAGTACTTC. The whole variable domain, filled in from reference TRBV2 and TRBJ2-5, reads EPEVTQTPSHQVTQMGQEVILRCVPISNHLYFYWYRQILGQKVEFLVSFYNNEISEKSEIFDDQFSVERPDGSNFTLKIRSTKLEDSAMYFCASRLTIAGGPGTQYFGPGTRLLVL.

V gene TRBV28 combines with J gene TRBJ2-3, with TRBD2 matching 11 bases. There are 16 residues in the CDR3. Unmatched junction bases numbered 6, after V lost 5 bases and J lost 2 bases. In germline, CDR1 is MDHEN, CDR2 SYDVKM. The CDR3 protein is CASSEVLAGVTDTQYF. The CDR3 DNA follows: TGTGCCAGCAGTGAAGTACTAGCGGGAGTCACAGATACGCAGTATTTT.

This chain's CDR3 is CASSQDRGGGPYNEQFF. CDR3 nucleotides: TGCGCCAGCAGCCAAGATCGGGGCGGGGGACCCTACAATGAGCAGTTCTTC. This chain joins TRBV4-1 and TRBJ2-1; 7 nucleotides align to TRBD2. The germline CDR1 and CDR2 sequences are MGHRA and YSYEKL. V was pared by 0 bases and J by 2 bases, with 7 bases of the junction left unmatched. The CDR3 covers 17 residues.

The chain has TRBV11-3 and TRBJ2-1; 11 nucleotides match TRBD2. The CDR3 spans 14 residues. J lost 7 bases, V lost 4 bases, and 3 bases had no gene match. Germline V gene data show CDR1 as SGHNT and CDR2 as YENEEA. CDR3 in DNA: TGTGCCAGCAGCTCTAGCGGGAGGACGAATGAGCAGTTCTTC. Its protein is CASSSSGRTNEQFF.

This clonotype has more than one count but fewer than ten. The V gene is TRBV7-3, the J gene TRBJ2-5; 10 bases map to TRBD2. V trimming: 2 bases; J trimming: 3 bases; junction bases outside the gene matches: 0. Per germline, CDR1 SGHTA and CDR2 FQGTGA. There are 14 residues in the CDR3. CDR3: CASSLGTSEETQYF. The CDR3 nucleotides are TGTGCCAGCAGCTTAGGGACTAGCGAAGAGACCCAGTACTTC.

In its sample, this clonotype was seen a few times. This rearrangement joins TRBV27 to TRBJ1-5; D gene uncertain. The length of the CDR3 is 12 residues. Germline V gene lookup returns CDR1 MNHEY and CDR2 SMNVEV (reference sequence). V lost 5 bases to trimming and J lost 3 bases, with 5 bases between them. The CDR3 region has the DNA TGTGCCAGCAGTCCCCCCAATCAGCCCCAGCATTTT. This encodes CASSPPNQPQHF.

The chain is built from TRBV28 and TRBJ1-1; 7 bases are shared with TRBD1. The CDR3 contains 14 residues. With 4 bases clipped from V and 5 bases from J, the junction kept 7 bases outside the gene matches. The germline V gene encodes CDR1 MDHEN and CDR2 SYDVKM. The CDR3 region has the DNA TGTGCCAGCAGTTCCCACAGGGGTAGGACTGAAGCTTTCTTT. Translation: CASSSHRGRTEAFF.

This clonotype was detected a few times. V usage is TRBV20-1 and J usage is TRBJ2-5; D remains ambiguous. Per germline, CDR1 DFQATT and CDR2 SNEGSKA (reference sequence). CDR3 length equals 11 residues. Trimming removed 6 bases at V and 7 bases at J, with 12 bases between. Here the CDR3 reads CSAPLKATQYF. DNA for the CDR3: TGCAGTGCCCCTCTTAAGGCGACCCAGTACTTC.

This clonotype was picked up a small number of times. The rearrangement links TRBV27 to TRBJ1-2; D unresolved. The germline V and J ends were trimmed by 2 bases and 4 bases, with 11 bases remaining between them. This CDR3 region has 14 residues. Looked up from germline, CDR1 is MNHEY and CDR2 is SMNVEV (reference sequence). CDR3 nucleotide sequence: TGTGCCAGCAGTTTAGCGGCCAGCTCCTATGGCTACACCTTC. Amino acids: CASSLAASSYGYTF.

This clonotype is labeled as large. The V and J genes are TRBV7-6 and TRBJ2-7, with 8 nucleotides matching TRBD2. V was clipped by 1 base and J by 5 bases; unmatched bases: 10. The CDR3 totals 16 residues. Per the germline V gene, CDR1 is SGHVS and CDR2 is FNYEAQ. The CDR3 DNA reads as TGTGCCAGCAGCTTAGAAGAAACTAGCGGACCAGACGAGCAGTACTTC. Translating gives CASSLEETSGPDEQYF. Variable domain in full (rest from reference TRBV7-6 and TRBJ2-7): GAGVSQSPRYKVTKRGQDVALRCDPISGHVSLYWYRQALGQGPEFLTYFNYEAQQDKSGLPNDRFSAERPEGSISTLTIQRTEQRDSAMYRCASSLEETSGPDEQYFGPGTRLTVT.

This clonotype was detected only a few times. The genes are TRBV4-2 and TRBJ2-7; no clear D gene. The V gene's germline CDR1 is LGHNA and CDR2 YNFKEQ. The CDR3 is 15 residues long. The V end lost 3 bases, the J end lost 0 bases, and 12 bases lay between the germline ends. CDR3 residues: CASSHEESSSYEQYF. The CDR3 DNA reads as TGTGCCAGCAGCCACGAGGAGTCCAGCTCCTACGAGCAGTACTTC.

The CDR3 here is CASSGWGGSVEAFF. As DNA, the CDR3 is TGCGCCAGCAGCGGCTGGGGAGGCTCGGTTGAAGCTTTCTTT. The J gene is TRBJ1-1, the V gene TRBV5-1; no definite D call. This CDR3 is built from 14 residues. Germline CDR1 SGHRS, CDR2 YFSETQ. Trimming took off 4 bases at V and 7 bases at J, with 17 bases between the two ends.

The genes are TRBV6-1 and TRBJ2-5; D not certain. The CDR3 is 13 amino acids. The V gene lost 2 bases and the J gene lost 7 bases, with 11 bases spanning the gap. Per the germline V gene, CDR1 is MNHNS and CDR2 is SASEGT. CDR3 DNA sequence: TGTGCCAGCAGTGAACAATTTATAAGGACCCAGTACTTC. Its translation: CASSEQFIRTQYF.